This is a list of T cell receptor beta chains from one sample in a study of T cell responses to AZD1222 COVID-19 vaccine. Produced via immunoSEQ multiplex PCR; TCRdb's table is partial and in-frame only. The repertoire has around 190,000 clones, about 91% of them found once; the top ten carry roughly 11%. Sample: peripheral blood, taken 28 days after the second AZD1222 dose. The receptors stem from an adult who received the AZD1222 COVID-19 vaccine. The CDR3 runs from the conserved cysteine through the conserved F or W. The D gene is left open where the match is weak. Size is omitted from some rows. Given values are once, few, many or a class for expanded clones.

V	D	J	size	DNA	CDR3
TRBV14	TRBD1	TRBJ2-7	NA	TGTGCCAGCAGCCGAGGGACAGTCTCCTACGAGCAGTACTTC	CASSRGTVSYEQYF
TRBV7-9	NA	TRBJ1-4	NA	TGTGCCAGCAGCCCGTCGGCGGGGATGGTGGGTGAAAAACTGTTTTTT	CASSPSAGMVGEKLFF
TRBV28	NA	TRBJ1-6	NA	TGTGCCAGCAGTTTACCGTATCCCCACACCGATTCACCCCTCCACTTT	CASSLPYPHTDSPLHF
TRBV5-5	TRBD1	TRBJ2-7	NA	TGTGCCAGCAGCCCCGGGACAGGGTTCGAGCAGTACTTC	CASSPGTGFEQYF
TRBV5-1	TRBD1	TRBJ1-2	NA	TGCGCCAGCAGCTTGGAGAGGGGGCGCTCCTATGGCTACACCTTC	CASSLERGRSYGYTF
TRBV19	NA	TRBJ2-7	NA	TGTGCCAGTAGTTTGGGCCAACAAGTACCCTACGAGCAGTACTTC	CASSLGQQVPYEQYF
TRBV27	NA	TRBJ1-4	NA	TGTGCCAGCAGTAACTATCAAACTAGGGGTGAAAAACTGTTTTTT	CASSNYQTRGEKLFF
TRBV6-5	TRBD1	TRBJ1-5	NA	TGTGCCAGCAGACCCACAGGGGGTGCAAATCAGCCCCAGCATTTT	CASRPTGGANQPQHF
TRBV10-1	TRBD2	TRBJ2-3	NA	TGCGCCAGCAGTTTAGCGGGAACAGATACGCAGTATTTT	CASSLAGTDTQYF
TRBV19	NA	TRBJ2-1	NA	TGTGCCAGTAGATTGACGGGGGAATACAATGAGCAGTTCTTC	CASRLTGEYNEQFF
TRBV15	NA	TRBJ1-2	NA	TGTGCCACCAGCGCGGACGATGATGATGGCTACACCTTC	CATSADDDDGYTF
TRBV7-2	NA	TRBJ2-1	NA	TGTGCCAGCAGCCCTCATGATGAGCAGTTCTTC	CASSPHDEQFF
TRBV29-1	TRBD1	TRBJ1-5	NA	TGCAGCGTCCGCACGGGACAGGGCCATCAGCCCCAGCATTTT	CSVRTGQGHQPQHF
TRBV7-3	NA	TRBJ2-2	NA	TGTGCCAGCAGCTTAAATTTGGGGGGTCCCGGCACCGGGGAGCTGTTTTTT	CASSLNLGGPGTGELFF
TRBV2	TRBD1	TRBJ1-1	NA	TGTGCCAGCAGAACAGGGGGGAACACTGAAGCTTTCTTT	CASRTGGNTEAFF
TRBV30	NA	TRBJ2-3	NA	TGTGCCTGCCATGTTGTGGCGGATACGCAGTATTTT	CACHVVADTQYF
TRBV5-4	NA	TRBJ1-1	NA	TGTGCCAGCAGCTTGCGGAAGGACACTGAAGCTTTCTTT	CASSLRKDTEAFF
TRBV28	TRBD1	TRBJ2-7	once	TGTGCCAGCAGTTTGCCCCGAGGGGGCTTCGACGAGCAGTACTTC	CASSLPRGGFDEQYF
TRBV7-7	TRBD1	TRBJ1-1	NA	TGTGCCAGCAGCTTTTTAAGGATGACAGGGGAGACTGACACTGAAGCTTTCTTT	CASSFLRMTGETDTEAFF
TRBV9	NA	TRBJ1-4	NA	TGTGCCAGCAGTTTTCCAGGGAATGAAAAACTGTTTTTT	CASSFPGNEKLFF
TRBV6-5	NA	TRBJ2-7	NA	TGTGCCAGCAGTCCTAGCCGGTACGAGCAGTACTTC	CASSPSRYEQYF
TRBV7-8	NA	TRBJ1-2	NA	TGTGCCAGCAGCCCTACGGCGTCCTCTAACTATGGCTACACCTTC	CASSPTASSNYGYTF